Presented here are 5 T cell receptor beta chains from one specimen sequenced in a study of blood T cell repertoires in COVID-19. TCRdb's table, derived via immunoSEQ multiplex PCR, lists solely in-frame clones and lacks some. The sample has over 45,000 clones; approximately 83% are singletons. The specimen sequenced was peripheral blood. Source of these receptors: an elderly woman with acute or convalescent COVID-19.

V usage is TRBV5-5 and J usage is TRBJ2-1; 15 bases line up with TRBD2. The CDR3 consists of 16 residues. The germline CDR1 and CDR2 sequences are SGHKS and YYEKEE (reference sequence). V was clipped by 4 bases and J by 8 bases; unmatched bases: 7. The CDR3 DNA reads as TGTGCCAGCAGCCGGACTAGCGGGGGGGCCTTGGATGAGCAGTTCTTC. It codes for CASSRTSGGALDEQFF.

The gene calls are TRBV11-2 and TRBJ1-1; D not resolved. Germline V gene sequence: CDR1 SGHAT, CDR2 FQNNGV. With 5 bases removed from V and 0 bases from J, the gap between germline ends came to 13 bases. The CDR3 is made up of 15 amino acids. CDR3 sequence: CASSPLAGMNTEAFF. CDR3 in DNA: TGTGCCAGCAGCCCTCTGGCCGGGATGAACACTGAAGCTTTCTTT.

As DNA, the CDR3 is TGTGCCAGCAGCTGGGGACAGGGTCCTTCACCCCTCCACTTT. It translates to CASSWGQGPSPLHF. V is TRBV5-6 and J is TRBJ1-6, with TRBD1 matching over 9 bases. Germline lookup yields CDR1 SGHDT and CDR2 YYEEEE. The CDR3 is 14 amino acids. V shed 3 bases and J 9 bases; nucleotides not matched to a gene: 4.

This clone came up once. The rearrangement joins TRBV12-5 to TRBJ1-2; D not certain. This CDR3 region has 14 residues. Trimming removed 5 bases from V and 8 bases from J, with 18 bases in between. Germline CDR1 LGHNT, CDR2 FRNRAP. This chain's CDR3 is CASGPSPRYRGYTF. The CDR3 DNA reads TGTGCTAGTGGTCCCTCCCCACGGTATCGGGGCTACACCTTC.

The gene calls are TRBV6-1 and TRBJ2-7, with unresolved D. From germline, CDR1 is MNHNS and CDR2 SASEGT. The CDR3 is 13 residues long. The V end lost 3 bases, the J end lost 4 bases, and 10 bases lay between the germline ends. In DNA, the CDR3 is TGTGCCAGCAGTGACCACAGCTCTTACGAGCAGTACTTC. Protein: CASSDHSSYEQYF.